This T cell receptor beta chain originates from a study of shared clonotypes between healthy human individuals. Germline CDR1 reads DFQATT; CDR2 reads SNEGSKA (reference sequence). The CDR3 extends over 11 amino acids. Trimming pared 0 bases from V and 10 bases from J, leaving 9 bases between. This clone was seen a few times. Data came from immunoSEQ multiplex PCR; TCRdb stores just in-frame clones and leaves some out. Of roughly 2.2 million clones listed, 85% to 95% are singletons. The chain uses TRBV20-1 and TRBJ1-1; D is uncertain. The clonotype was recovered from a young man in good health. Some clones in this sample may be carry-over from other donors' samples. Sequenced material: naive CD4+ T cells from PBMCs. Subset here: CD45RA+ positively selected. Written as DNA, the CDR3 is TGCAGTGCTAGAGAGGACGGCGGAGCTTTCTTT. Encoded protein: CSAREDGGAFF.